This passage covers 10 T cell receptor beta chains from one sample sequenced in a study of CD8 T cells in ankylosing spondylitis. TCRdb reprocessed the 5' RACE reads with MiXCR, giving one entry per CDR3 protein. Seen here are 250,000 to 400,000 distinct CDR3 sequences, roughly 11% observed once, and the top ten hold about 10%. Input material: blood, either unsorted or a sorted T cell fraction (not recorded which). The receptors derive from a female donor with ankylosing spondylitis or in good health (not recorded which).

Many counts were recorded for this clonotype. This CDR3 reads CASSPDRADDEQFF. The CDR3, as DNA: TGCGCCAGCAGCCCTGACAGGGCGGATGATGAGCAGTTCTTC. The gene calls are TRBV5-1 and TRBJ2-1, with 7 bases aligning to TRBD1. Germline lookup yields CDR1 SGHRS and CDR2 YFSETQ. Trimming cost V 4 bases and J 8 bases; bases outside gene matches: 9. The CDR3 loop spans 14 amino acids.

There are many counts of this clonotype. The chain joins TRBV7-2 to TRBJ1-1; D is possibly TRBD1 (6 bases). CDR1 and CDR2 from the germline V gene are SGHTA and FQGNSA. CDR3 length equals 14 residues. Trimming removed 7 bases from V and 3 bases from J, with 15 bases in between. The CDR3: CASNTGHIDTEAFF. DNA for the CDR3: TGTGCCAGCAACACAGGGCACATAGACACTGAAGCTTTCTTT.

This clonotype was seen only a few times. The chain has TRBV20-1 and TRBJ1-5, with D maybe TRBD1 (5 bases). Germline V gene sequence: CDR1 DFQATT, CDR2 SNEGSKA (reference sequence). The CDR3 has 13 residues. V dropped 3 bases and J dropped 7 bases, with 13 bases sitting between them. The CDR3 DNA sequence: TGCAGTGCTAGCTTGGGGGTTGGGCAGCCCCAGCATTTT. Translating gives CSASLGVGQPQHF.

This clonotype has at least ten counts. V and J are TRBV20-1 and TRBJ2-4; no clear D gene. The germline V gene has CDR1 DFQATT and CDR2 SNEGSKA (reference sequence). CDR3 size: 14 residues. The V end was cut by 4 bases, the J end by 0 bases, with 10 bases between. The CDR3 bases are TGCAGTGCTATGAATGGTCTAGCCAAAAACATTCAGTACTTC. Encoded protein: CSAMNGLAKNIQYF.

This clonotype occurred many times. The junction differs from germline at one of its ends, possibly a read error. The V call is TRBV7-8, the J call TRBJ2-1; 7 bases agree with TRBD2. The CDR3 has 13 amino acids. Per the germline V gene, CDR1 is SGHVS and CDR2 is FQNEAQ. CDR3: CASSLAGSNEQFF. The CDR3 DNA reads as TGTGCCAGCAGTTTAGCGGGTAGTAATGAGCAGTTCTTC.

The chain has TRBV9 and TRBJ2-3; a weak D match, TRBD2 (5 bases). Per the germline V gene, CDR1 is SGDLS and CDR2 is YYNGEE. The CDR3 runs 13 residues. V was pared by 0 bases and J by 3 bases, with 5 bases between. In nucleotides, the CDR3 is TGTGCCAGCAGCGTAGGAGGGACAGATACGCAGTATTTT. Protein product: CASSVGGTDTQYF.

This clonotype was picked up many times. V gene TRBV12-3 or TRBV12-4 combines with J gene TRBJ2-7, with 8 nucleotides matching TRBD1. This CDR3 is 12 amino acids long. V was clipped by 6 bases and J by 3 bases; unmatched bases: 1. Written as DNA, the CDR3 is TGTGCCAGCAGGGGGACAGGCTACGAGCAGTACTTC. It yields the protein CASRGTGYEQYF.

This clonotype was observed a few times. The chain employs TRBV3-1 and TRBJ2-3, with 10 bases matching TRBD2. V lost 1 base and J lost 3; bases outside the gene matches: 4. From germline, CDR1 is LGHDT and CDR2 YNNKEL (reference sequence). The CDR3 runs 16 residues. The CDR3 DNA is TGTGCCAGCAGCCAAGCTCGGACTAGCGGAACAGATACGCAGTATTTT. It codes for CASSQARTSGTDTQYF.

In its sample, this clonotype was seen many times. The J gene is TRBJ2-7, the V gene TRBV9; D is uncertain. Germline loops: CDR1 SGDLS, CDR2 YYNGEE. Trimming stripped 0 bases from V and 3 bases from J, with 7 bases between. This CDR3 comprises 13 residues. CDR3: CASSVETDYEQYF. The DNA of the CDR3 is TGTGCCAGCAGCGTAGAAACAGACTACGAGCAGTACTTC. Using reference TRBV9 and TRBJ2-7 for the parts outside the CDR3, the full variable domain is DSGVTQTPKHLITATGQRVTLRCSPRSGDLSVYWYQQSLDQGLQFLIQYYNGEERAKGNILERFSAQQFPDLHSELNLSSLELGDSALYFCASSVETDYEQYFGPGTRLTVT.

Comments on this clonotype: This may stem from a read error, because a much larger clone lies one nucleotide away. J is TRBJ2-6 and V is TRBV5-1; D is perhaps TRBD1 (6 bases). The CDR3 extends over 16 amino acids. Germline CDR1 and CDR2: SGHRS and YFSETQ. The chain's CDR3 is CASSLSGVSRANVLTF. Here the CDR3 DNA reads TGCGCCAGCAGCTTGTCAGGGGTCTCTAGGGCCAACGTCCTGACTTTC.